Sequencing of this T cell receptor (beta chain) was carried out in a study of T cells in tuberculosis. Study-wide context: This South African cohort compared adolescents with or without latent tuberculosis against adults with active tuberculosis. Blood was taken before or within 7 days of anti-tuberculosis therapy.

Libraries were prepared by immunoSEQ multiplex PCR; TCRdb keeps only in-frame clonotypes and omits some of them. The sample has about 30,000 clones, about 91% seen once. The CDR3 has 15 amino acids. Trimming removed 6 bases at V and 3 bases at J, with 14 bases between. CDR1 is LGHNA and CDR2 is YNFKEQ in the germline V gene. Time point in this sample: new active TB diagnosis, blood taken before or within 7 days of starting treatment. Included patients were adults of at least 18, HIV-seronegative, South African. The sequenced sample was PBMCs, obtained at tuberculosis diagnosis. This chain connects TRBV4-2 to TRBJ1-4; TRBD1 might be the D (6 bases). The clonotype was recovered from an adult with tuberculosis. CDR3 coding DNA: TGTGCCAGCAGAGTTGGGGGCAGTTCTAATGAAAAACTGTTTTTT. Protein product: CASRVGGSSNEKLFF.